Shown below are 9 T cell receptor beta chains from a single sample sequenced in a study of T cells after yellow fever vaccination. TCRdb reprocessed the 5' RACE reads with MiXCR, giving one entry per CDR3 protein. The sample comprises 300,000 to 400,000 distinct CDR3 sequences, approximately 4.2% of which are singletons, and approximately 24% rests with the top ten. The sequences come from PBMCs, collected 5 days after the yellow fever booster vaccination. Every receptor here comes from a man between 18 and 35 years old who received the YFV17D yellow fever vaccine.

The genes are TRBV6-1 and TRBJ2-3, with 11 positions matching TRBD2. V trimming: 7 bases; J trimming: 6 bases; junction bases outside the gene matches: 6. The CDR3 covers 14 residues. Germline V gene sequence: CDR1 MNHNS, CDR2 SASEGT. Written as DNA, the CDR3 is TGTGCCAGCATTCTTAGCGGGGGGGCCGATACGCAGTATTTT. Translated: CASILSGGADTQYF.

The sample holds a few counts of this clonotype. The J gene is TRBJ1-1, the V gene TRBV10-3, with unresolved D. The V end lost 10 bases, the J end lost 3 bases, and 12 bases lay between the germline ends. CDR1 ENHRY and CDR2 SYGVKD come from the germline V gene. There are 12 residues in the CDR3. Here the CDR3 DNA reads TGTGCCACCAGAAGGGTAGACACTGAAGCTTTCTTT. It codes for CATRRVDTEAFF.

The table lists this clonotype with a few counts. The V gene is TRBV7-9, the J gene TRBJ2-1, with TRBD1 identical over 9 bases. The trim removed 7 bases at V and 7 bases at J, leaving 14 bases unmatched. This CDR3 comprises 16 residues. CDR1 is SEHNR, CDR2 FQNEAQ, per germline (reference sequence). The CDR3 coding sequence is TGTGCCAGCAACGAACTCCGGACAGGGGACGTAAATGAGCAGTTCTTC. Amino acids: CASNELRTGDVNEQFF.

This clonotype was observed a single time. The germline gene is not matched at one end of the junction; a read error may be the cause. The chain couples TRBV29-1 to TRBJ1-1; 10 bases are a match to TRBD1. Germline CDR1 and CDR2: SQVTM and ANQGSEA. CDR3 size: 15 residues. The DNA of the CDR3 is TGCAGCGTGGGACAGGGGCCTAGCATGAACACTGAAGCTGTCTTT. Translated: CSVGQGPSMNTEAVF. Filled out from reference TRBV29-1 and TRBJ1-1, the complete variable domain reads SAVISQKPSRDICQRGTSLTIQCQVDSQVTMMFWYRQQPGQSLTLIATANQGSEATYESGFVIDKFPISRPNLTFSTLTVSNMSPEDSSIYLCSVGQGPSMNTEAVFGQGTRLTVV.

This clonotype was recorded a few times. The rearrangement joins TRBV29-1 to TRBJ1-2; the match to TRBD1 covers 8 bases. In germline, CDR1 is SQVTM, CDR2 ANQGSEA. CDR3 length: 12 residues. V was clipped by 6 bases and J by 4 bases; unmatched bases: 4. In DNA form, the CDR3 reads TGCAGCGTGGACACAGGGGGCTATGGCTACACCTTC. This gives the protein CSVDTGGYGYTF.

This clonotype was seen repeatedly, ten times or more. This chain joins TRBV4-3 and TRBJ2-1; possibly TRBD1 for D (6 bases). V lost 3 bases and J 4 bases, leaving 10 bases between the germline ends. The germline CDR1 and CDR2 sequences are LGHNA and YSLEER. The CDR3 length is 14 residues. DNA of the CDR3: TGCGCCAGCAGCCAGATGACAGGTTACAATGAGCAGTTCTTC. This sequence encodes CASSQMTGYNEQFF.

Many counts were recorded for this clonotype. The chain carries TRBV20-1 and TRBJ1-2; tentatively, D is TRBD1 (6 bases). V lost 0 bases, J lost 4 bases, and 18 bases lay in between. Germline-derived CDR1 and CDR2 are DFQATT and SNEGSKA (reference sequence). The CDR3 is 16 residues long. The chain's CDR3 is CSARDYGQGKGYGYTF. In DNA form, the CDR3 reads TGCAGTGCTAGAGATTATGGTCAGGGGAAGGGCTATGGCTACACCTTC.

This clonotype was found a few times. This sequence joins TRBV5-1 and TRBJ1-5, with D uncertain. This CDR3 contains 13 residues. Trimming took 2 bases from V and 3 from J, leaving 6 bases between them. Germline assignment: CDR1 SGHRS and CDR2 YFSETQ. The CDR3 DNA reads TGCGCCAGCAGCTTTCAGCCCAATCAGCCCCAGCATTTT. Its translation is CASSFQPNQPQHF.

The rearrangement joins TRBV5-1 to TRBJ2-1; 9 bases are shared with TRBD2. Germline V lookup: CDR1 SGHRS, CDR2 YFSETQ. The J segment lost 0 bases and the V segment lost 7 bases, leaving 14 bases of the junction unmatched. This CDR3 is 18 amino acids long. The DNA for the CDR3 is TGCGCCAGCGGGGGCGCGACGGCTAGCGGGGCCTCCTACAATGAGCAGTTCTTC. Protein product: CASGGATASGASYNEQFF.